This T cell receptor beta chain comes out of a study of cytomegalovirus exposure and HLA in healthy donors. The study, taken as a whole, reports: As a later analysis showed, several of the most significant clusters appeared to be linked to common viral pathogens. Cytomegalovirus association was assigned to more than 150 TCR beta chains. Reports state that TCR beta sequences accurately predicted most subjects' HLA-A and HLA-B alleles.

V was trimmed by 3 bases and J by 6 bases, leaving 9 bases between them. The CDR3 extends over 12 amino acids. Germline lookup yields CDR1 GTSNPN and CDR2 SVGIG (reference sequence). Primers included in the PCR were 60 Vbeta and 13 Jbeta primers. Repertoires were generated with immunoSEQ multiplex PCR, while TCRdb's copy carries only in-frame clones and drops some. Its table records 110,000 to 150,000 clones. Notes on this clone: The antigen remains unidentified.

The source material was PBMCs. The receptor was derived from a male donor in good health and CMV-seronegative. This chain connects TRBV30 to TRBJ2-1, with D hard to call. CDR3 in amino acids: CAWRGFSNEQFF. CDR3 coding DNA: TGTGCCTGGAGGGGCTTCTCCAATGAGCAGTTCTTC. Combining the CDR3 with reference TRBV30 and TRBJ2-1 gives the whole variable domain SQTIHQWPATLVQPVGSPLSLECTVEGTSNPNLYWYRQAAGRGLQLLFYSVGIGQISSEVPQNLSASRPQDRQFILSSKKLLLSDSGFYLCAWRGFSNEQFFGPGTRLTVL.